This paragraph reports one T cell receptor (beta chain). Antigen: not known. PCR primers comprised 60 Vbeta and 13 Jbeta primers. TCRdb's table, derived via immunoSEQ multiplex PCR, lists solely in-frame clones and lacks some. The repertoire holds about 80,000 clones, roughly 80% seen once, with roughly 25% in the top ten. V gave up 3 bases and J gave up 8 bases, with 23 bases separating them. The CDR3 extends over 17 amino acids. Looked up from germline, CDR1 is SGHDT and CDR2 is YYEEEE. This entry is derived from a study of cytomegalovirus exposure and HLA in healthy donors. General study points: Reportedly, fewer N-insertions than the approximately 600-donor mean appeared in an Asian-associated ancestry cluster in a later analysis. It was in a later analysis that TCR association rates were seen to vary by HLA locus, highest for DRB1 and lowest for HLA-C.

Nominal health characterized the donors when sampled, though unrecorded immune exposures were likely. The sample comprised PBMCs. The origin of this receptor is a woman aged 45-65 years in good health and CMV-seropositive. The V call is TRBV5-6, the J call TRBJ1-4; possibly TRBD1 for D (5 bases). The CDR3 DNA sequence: TGTGCCAGCAGCTCCTTTAAAGGACACGGCCTGCCCGAAAAACTGTTTTTT. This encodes CASSSFKGHGLPEKLFF.